The clone carrying this TCR beta chain was counted at least ten times. The antigen remains unidentified. V lost 5 bases, J lost 2 bases, and 2 bases stayed unmatched. The CDR3 spans 13 residues. Per germline, CDR1 MDHEN and CDR2 SYDVKM. This record comes from a study of response to subunit inactivated influenza vaccine. Findings and limits, study-wide: Researchers suggested that each seasonal influenza vaccination recruits few new T cells.

TCRdb re-analysed the RT-PCR reads in MiXCR, keeping a single row per CDR3 protein. The sample includes 160,000 or so distinct CDR3 sequences, about a tenth of them seen just once. V gene TRBV28 combines with J gene TRBJ2-7; 8 bases map to TRBD2. Sequencing was performed on non-naive T cells sorted from PBMCs, taken about 40 days after vaccination. This TCR was sampled from a man over 45 who received an inactivated influenza vaccine. Here the CDR3 reads CASSKRGTYEQYF. The CDR3 DNA is TGTGCCAGCAGTAAGCGGGGGACCTACGAGCAGTACTTC.